These 20 T cell receptor beta chains were sequenced from one sample in a study of blood T cell repertoires in COVID-19. Profiling relied on immunoSEQ multiplex PCR, and the TCRdb table lists in-frame clones only, not all of them. This table holds under 150,000 clones, around 89% found once. The sequencing input was peripheral blood. The source is a human donor in a cohort sampled during active COVID-19.

The chain uses TRBV19 and TRBJ1-2; 8 bases are shared with TRBD1. With V trimmed by 6 bases and J by 4 bases, 13 bases remained unmatched. The CDR3 loop spans 16 amino acids. CDR1 is LNHDA and CDR2 is SQIVND in the germline V gene (reference sequence). The CDR3 protein is CASSRKTGGTGYGYTF. The CDR3, as DNA: TGTGCCAGTAGCCGGAAGACCGGCGGGACAGGCTATGGCTACACCTTC.

The V call is TRBV19, the J call TRBJ2-3, with a weak D call TRBD2 (6 bases). CDR1 LNHDA and CDR2 SQIVND come from the germline V gene (reference sequence). The CDR3 is made up of 17 amino acids. The V end was cut by 4 bases, the J end by 1 base, with 18 bases between. CDR3 coding DNA: TGTGCCAGTAGTACCCTCGGAGGGGCGGTCGGCACAGATACGCAGTATTTT. The encoded protein is CASSTLGGAVGTDTQYF.

Remarks on this clone: This same CDR3 is encoded by further DNA sequences in the sample. The chain joins TRBV7-6 to TRBJ2-1, with 8 bases lining up with TRBD2. Germline trimming cut 6 bases from V and 0 bases from J; bases unmatched to any gene: 7. CDR3 size: 16 residues. Germline CDR1 is SGHVS and CDR2 is FNYEAQ. CDR3 nucleotide sequence: TGTGCCAGCAGTCAGACTAGCGTCGGCTCCTACAATGAGCAGTTCTTC. Its translation: CASSQTSVGSYNEQFF.

Notes on this clone: Its ends do not fully match the called genes, so a read error is possible. V gene TRBV7-7 combines with J gene TRBJ2-5; D might be TRBD1 (5 bases). This CDR3 region has 13 residues. The V gene's germline CDR1 is SSHAT and CDR2 FNYEAQ (reference sequence). CDR3 region: CASSFPGSETQYF. The CDR3 nucleotides read TGTGCTAGCAGCTTTCCAGGGTCAGAGACCCAGTACTTC.

The chain couples TRBV14 to TRBJ2-1; D perhaps matches TRBD2 (5 bases). Trimming stripped 4 bases from V and 1 base from J, with 11 bases between. The CDR3 loop spans 15 amino acids. Per germline, CDR1 SGHDN and CDR2 FVKESK. As DNA, the CDR3 is TGTGCCAGCAGCCCAACACTAGTTTCCTACAATGAGCAGTTCTTC. It yields the protein CASSPTLVSYNEQFF.

The rearrangement uses TRBV11-2 and TRBJ1-4; D is perhaps TRBD1 (6 bases). Germline CDR1 and CDR2: SGHAT and FQNNGV. Deletions cut 5 bases from V and 8 bases from J, with 18 bases between. The CDR3 contains 15 residues. The CDR3 reads CASSRLQGLVEKLFF. In nucleotides, the CDR3 is TGTGCCAGCAGCCGTTTACAGGGTTTAGTAGAAAAACTGTTTTTT.

The rearrangement links TRBV28 to TRBJ2-7, with D tentatively TRBD2 (5 bases). Trimming stripped 10 bases from V and 7 bases from J, with 11 bases between. The germline V gene has CDR1 MDHEN and CDR2 SYDVKM. The CDR3 is made up of 10 amino acids. This CDR3 reads CATHSGEQYF. The CDR3 DNA reads as TGTGCCACACATTCGGGGGAGCAGTACTTC.

The rearrangement joins TRBV9 to TRBJ2-1; TRBD2 aligns across 12 bases. V lost 2 bases to trimming and J lost 0 bases; unmatched junction nucleotides: 3. The CDR3 contains 17 residues. Germline CDR1 SGDLS, CDR2 YYNGEE. DNA for the CDR3: TGTGCCAGCAGCGTCTCTAGCGGGGGGGCCTCCTACAATGAGCAGTTCTTC. Translation gives CASSVSSGGASYNEQFF.

This chain links TRBV24-1 with TRBJ2-7; maybe TRBD1 (8 bases). Per germline, CDR1 KGHDR and CDR2 SFDVKD. Trimming stripped 4 bases from V and 7 bases from J, with 22 bases between. The CDR3 consists of 16 residues. The CDR3 DNA is TGTGCCACCAGTGACACCGGACAGGGACTATTTGGGGAGCAGTACTTC. This gives the protein CATSDTGQGLFGEQYF.

The chain has TRBV6-6 and TRBJ1-5; possible D gene TRBD1, 6 bases. V was trimmed by 8 bases and J by 3 bases, leaving 20 bases between them. Looked up from germline, CDR1 is MNHNY and CDR2 is SVGAGI (reference sequence). The CDR3 consists of 16 residues. CDR3 in amino acids: CASGTPDSLDNQPQHF. CDR3 in DNA: TGTGCCAGCGGGACCCCGGACAGTCTTGACAATCAGCCCCAGCATTTT.

V is TRBV7-9 and J is TRBJ2-1; D perhaps matches TRBD2 (7 bases). Trimming took 0 bases from V and 4 from J, leaving 10 bases between them. This CDR3 is 15 amino acids long. The germline gives CDR1 SEHNR, CDR2 FQNEAQ (reference sequence). The CDR3 is CASSLAGGPYNEQFF. CDR3 sequence (DNA): TGTGCCAGCAGCTTAGCGGGGGGGCCTTACAATGAGCAGTTCTTC.

Here the CDR3 reads CASSVRTSGYNEQFF. CDR3 nucleotides: TGTGCCAGCAGCGTGCGGACTAGCGGCTACAATGAGCAGTTCTTC. The rearrangement links TRBV5-6 to TRBJ2-1, with TRBD2 matching over 10 bases. The germline gives CDR1 SGHDT, CDR2 YYEEEE. J lost 3 bases, V lost 4 bases, and 4 bases had no gene match. CDR3 length: 15 residues.

The V call is TRBV5-1, the J call TRBJ1-1; 7 bases line up with TRBD1. Germline values: CDR1 SGHRS, CDR2 YFSETQ. CDR3 length: 14 residues. V lost 0 bases, J lost 5 bases, and 4 bases stayed unmatched. DNA of the CDR3: TGCGCCAGCAGCTTGGGTGGACAGGCTACTGAAGCTTTCTTT. It codes for CASSLGGQATEAFF.

The V gene is TRBV3-1 (or the pseudogene TRBV3-2), the J gene TRBJ1-1; a weak D match, TRBD1 (6 bases). CDR1 LGHDT and CDR2 YNNKEL come from the germline V gene (reference sequence). This CDR3 has 15 amino acids. V dropped 7 bases and J dropped 4 bases, with 19 bases sitting between them. This chain's CDR3 is CASNEGGGRGTEAFF. CDR3 nucleotide sequence: TGTGCCAGCAACGAAGGCGGGGGGCGAGGCACTGAAGCTTTCTTT.

The chain recombines TRBV24-1 with TRBJ1-5; D is perhaps TRBD1 (5 bases). Germline CDR1 and CDR2: KGHDR and SFDVKD. This CDR3 has 15 amino acids. Trimming stripped 2 bases from V and 2 bases from J, with 9 bases between. CDR3 coding DNA: TGTGCCACCAGTGATTCGACGGGGGGCAATCAGCCCCAGCATTTT. Protein: CATSDSTGGNQPQHF.

V and J are TRBV10-3 and TRBJ1-4; 10 bases agree with TRBD1. With V trimmed by 3 bases and J by 4 bases, 2 bases remained unmatched. Germline V CDR1 and CDR2: ENHRY, SYGVKD. This CDR3 region has 15 residues. The CDR3 spells CAISERDRGNEKLFF. DNA for the CDR3: TGTGCCATCAGTGAAAGGGACAGGGGTAATGAAAAACTGTTTTTT.

This sequence joins TRBV6-5 and TRBJ1-5, with D unresolved. This CDR3 contains 15 residues. CDR1 is MNHEY, CDR2 SVGAGI, per germline. The ends were cut back, 7 bases at V and 0 bases at J, with 13 bases in the middle. The CDR3 DNA reads as TGTGCCAGCAAATCCAGTGGTTATAGCAATCAGCCCCAGCATTTT. It specifies CASKSSGYSNQPQHF.

As DNA, the CDR3 is TGCAGCGTTGAACAGGGGGGTGGAAACACCATATATTTT. Amino acids: CSVEQGGGNTIYF. The V gene is TRBV29-1, the J gene TRBJ1-3; 7 nucleotides match TRBD1. The CDR3 runs to 13 residues. The J segment lost 3 bases and the V segment lost 2 bases, leaving 1 base of the junction unmatched. From germline, CDR1 is SQVTM and CDR2 ANQGSEA.

The chain recombines TRBV7-9 with TRBJ1-3; 7 bases are a match to TRBD1. V gave up 4 bases and J gave up 4 bases; unmatched junction bases: 1. Germline lookup yields CDR1 SEHNR and CDR2 FQNEAQ (reference sequence). This CDR3 has 13 amino acids. The CDR3 sequence is CASSWGQGNTIYF. Here the CDR3 DNA reads TGTGCCAGCAGCTGGGGACAGGGAAACACCATATATTTT.

V gene TRBV24-1 combines with J gene TRBJ2-3; 8 nucleotides match TRBD2. The CDR3 is 15 residues long. Losses at the gene ends were 5 bases for V and 5 bases for J; bases not matched to a gene: 8. The germline V gene encodes CDR1 KGHDR and CDR2 SFDVKD. CDR3 protein: CATSGRGAGEDTQYF. The CDR3 DNA reads as TGTGCCACCAGTGGTCGAGGAGCGGGAGAAGATACGCAGTATTTT.